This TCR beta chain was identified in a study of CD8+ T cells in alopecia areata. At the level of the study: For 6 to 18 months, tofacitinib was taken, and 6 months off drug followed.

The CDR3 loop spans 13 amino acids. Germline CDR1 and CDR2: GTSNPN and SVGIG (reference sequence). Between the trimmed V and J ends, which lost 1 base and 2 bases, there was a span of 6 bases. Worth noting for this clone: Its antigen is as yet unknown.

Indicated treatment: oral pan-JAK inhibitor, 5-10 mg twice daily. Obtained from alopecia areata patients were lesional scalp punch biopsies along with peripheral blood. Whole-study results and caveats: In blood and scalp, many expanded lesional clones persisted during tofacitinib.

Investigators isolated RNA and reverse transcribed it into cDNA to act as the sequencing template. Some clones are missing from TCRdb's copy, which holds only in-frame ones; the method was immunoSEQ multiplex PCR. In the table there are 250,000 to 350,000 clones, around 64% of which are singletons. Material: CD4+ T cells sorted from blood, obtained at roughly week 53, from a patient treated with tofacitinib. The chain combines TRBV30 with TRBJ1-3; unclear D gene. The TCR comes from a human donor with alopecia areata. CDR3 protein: CAWSARTGNTIYF. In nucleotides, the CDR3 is TGTGCCTGGAGTGCCCGTACTGGAAACACCATATATTTT.